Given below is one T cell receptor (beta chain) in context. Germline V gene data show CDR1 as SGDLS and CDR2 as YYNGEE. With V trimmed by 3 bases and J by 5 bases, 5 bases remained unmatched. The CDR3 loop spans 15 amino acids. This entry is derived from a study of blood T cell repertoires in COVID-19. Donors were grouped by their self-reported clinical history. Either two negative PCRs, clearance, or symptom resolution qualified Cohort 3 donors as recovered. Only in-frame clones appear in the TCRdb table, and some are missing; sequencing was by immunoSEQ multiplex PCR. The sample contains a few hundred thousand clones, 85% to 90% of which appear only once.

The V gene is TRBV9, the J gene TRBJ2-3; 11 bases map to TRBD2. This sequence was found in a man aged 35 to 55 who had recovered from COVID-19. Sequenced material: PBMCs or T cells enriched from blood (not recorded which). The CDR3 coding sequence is TGTGCCAGCAGCGCCCGACTAGCGGGAAGAGATACGCAGTATTTT. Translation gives CASSARLAGRDTQYF.